This T cell receptor (beta chain) was profiled in a study of blood T cell repertoires in COVID-19. Trimming stripped 8 bases from V and 4 bases from J, with 8 bases between. There are 12 residues in the CDR3. CDR1 and CDR2 from the germline V gene are SGHAT and FQNNGV. Assay used: immunoSEQ multiplex PCR; TCRdb lists only in-frame clones, some missing. The sample holds over 250,000 clones; roughly 80% are singletons and the top ten take more than 1.1%. Specimen: peripheral blood. This chain uses TRBV11-2 with TRBJ2-2; D unclear. This clonotype originated in a human donor with COVID-19, enrolled during active disease. The donor label of this sample is uncertain. The CDR3 coding sequence is TGTGCCAGCGGGCTGGGCACCGGGGAGCTGTTTTTT. This translates into CASGLGTGELFF.